Shown below are 18 T cell receptor beta chains from a single sample sequenced in a study of T cells after yellow fever vaccination. Each CDR3 protein is one row after TCRdb ran MiXCR on the 5' RACE reads. The sample has over 300,000 distinct CDR3 sequences; roughly 3.5% are singletons. Source: PBMCs, taken on the day of the yellow fever booster vaccination. The origin of the receptors is a man in his late teens or twenties who received the YFV17D yellow fever vaccine.

This clonotype has at least ten counts. J is TRBJ2-2 and V is TRBV7-2; 11 positions agree with TRBD1. The CDR3 covers 16 residues. Germline values: CDR1 SGHTA, CDR2 FQGNSA. V lost 5 bases, J lost 7 bases, and 9 bases stayed unmatched. CDR3 region: CASSTGQGAWNGELFF. The DNA for the CDR3 is TGTGCCAGCAGCACCGGACAGGGGGCTTGGAACGGGGAGCTGTTTTTT.

The table lists this clonotype with many counts. The chain recombines TRBV7-3 with TRBJ2-5, with D uncertain. Trimming took off 1 base at V and 5 bases at J, with 8 bases between the two ends. The CDR3 loop spans 13 amino acids. Germline CDR1 SGHTA, CDR2 FQGTGA. For the CDR3, the DNA is TGTGCCAGCAGCTTAAGCAGGCGGGAGACCCAGTACTTC. The encoded protein is CASSLSRRETQYF.

This clonotype was picked up a small number of times. The chain has TRBV5-1 and TRBJ2-2; D remains ambiguous. This CDR3 has 12 residues. V dropped 4 bases and J dropped 7 bases, with 8 bases sitting between them. Germline V CDR1 and CDR2: SGHRS, YFSETQ. For the CDR3, the DNA is TGCGCCAGCAGCACGGGCGGCGGGGAGCTGTTTTTT. As protein: CASSTGGGELFF.

This clonotype was detected ten times or more. The rearrangement uses TRBV7-2 and TRBJ2-1; no firm D call. The CDR3 totals 15 residues. The germline V and J ends were trimmed by 1 base and 4 bases, with 11 bases remaining between them. CDR1 is SGHTA and CDR2 is FQGNSA in the germline V gene. The CDR3 region is CASSLDGYAYNEQFF. For the CDR3, the DNA is TGTGCCAGCAGCTTAGACGGGTATGCGTACAATGAGCAGTTCTTC.

This clonotype occurred a few times. The genes are TRBV5-1 and TRBJ1-6; possible D gene TRBD1, 6 bases. The CDR3 consists of 15 residues. The V end was cut by 4 bases, the J end by 4 bases, with 12 bases between. Germline assignment: CDR1 SGHRS and CDR2 YFSETQ. CDR3 protein: CASSPDRRYNSPLHF. For the CDR3, the DNA is TGCGCCAGCAGCCCAGACAGGAGATATAATTCACCCCTCCACTTT.

In its sample, this clonotype was seen a few times. The chain has TRBV30 and TRBJ2-5; 9 nucleotides agree with TRBD1. Germline trimming cut 0 bases from V and 4 bases from J; bases unmatched to any gene: 3. CDR3 length: 14 amino acids. The germline gives CDR1 GTSNPN, CDR2 SVGIG (reference sequence). This CDR3 reads CAWSVQGAPETQYF. The CDR3 nucleotides are TGTGCCTGGAGTGTACAGGGGGCCCCAGAGACCCAGTACTTC.

This clonotype has only a few counts. The rearrangement joins TRBV4-3 to TRBJ2-1; no firm D call. Germline V CDR1 and CDR2: LGHNA, YSLEER. V gave up 0 bases and J gave up 0 bases, with 12 bases separating them. This CDR3 is built from 17 residues. The chain's CDR3 is CASSQDPGSHSYNEQFF. CDR3 sequence (DNA): TGCGCCAGCAGCCAAGATCCTGGCAGCCACTCCTACAATGAGCAGTTCTTC.

This clonotype has only a few counts. The rearrangement uses TRBV20-1 and TRBJ2-2; 7 bases map to TRBD1. Germline-derived CDR1 and CDR2 are DFQATT and SNEGSKA (reference sequence). The CDR3 is 14 amino acids. With V trimmed by 6 bases and J by 1 base, 5 bases remained unmatched. This chain's CDR3 is CSAAGTENTGELFF. CDR3 in DNA: TGCAGTGCAGCCGGGACAGAGAACACCGGGGAGCTGTTTTTT.

The V and J genes are TRBV28 and TRBJ1-3; D unresolved. This CDR3 is 14 amino acids long. The germline V gene has CDR1 MDHEN and CDR2 SYDVKM. Trimming left V 3 bases short and J 0 bases short, with 6 bases between. The CDR3 DNA reads as TGTGCCAGCAGTTTCGCGGCCTCTGGAAACACCATATATTTT. The encoded protein is CASSFAASGNTIYF.

Ten or more counts support this clonotype. J is TRBJ2-7 and V is TRBV15, with D maybe TRBD2 (7 bases). This CDR3 region has 14 residues. The germline gives CDR1 LNHNV, CDR2 YYDKDF (reference sequence). Deletions cut 3 bases from V and 6 bases from J, with 15 bases between. DNA of the CDR3: TGTGCCACCAGCAGGGAGGGGGGGCCTCTCGAGCAGTACTTC. Its protein product is CATSREGGPLEQYF. Full variable domain (remainder filled in from reference TRBV15 and TRBJ2-7): DAMVIQNPRYQVTQFGKPVTLSCSQTLNHNVMYWYQQKSSQAPKLLFHYYDKDFNNEADTPDNFQSRRPNTSFCFLDIRSPGLGDTAMYLCATSREGGPLEQYFGPGTRLTVT.

Only a few counts were recorded for this clonotype. The chain links TRBV5-1 to TRBJ1-1; D remains unclear. The germline V gene encodes CDR1 SGHRS and CDR2 YFSETQ. V was clipped by 0 bases and J by 0 bases, with 6 bases between them. This CDR3 spans 14 amino acids. The CDR3 nucleotides read TGCGCCAGCAGCTTGGCCTGGGTGAACACTGAAGCTTTCTTT. This translates into CASSLAWVNTEAFF.

The chain recombines TRBV18 with TRBJ2-1; D is possibly TRBD1 (7 bases). The CDR3 extends over 16 amino acids. V was clipped by 6 bases and J by 2 bases, with 17 bases between them. CDR1 and CDR2 (germline): KGHSH, LQKENI. The CDR3 nucleotides are TGTGCCAGCTCCCCGACAGGGCGGGGCACCTACAATGAGCAGTTCTTC. Translated: CASSPTGRGTYNEQFF.

The sample holds many counts of this clonotype. The chain combines TRBV7-6 with TRBJ2-1; D is possibly TRBD1 (6 bases). Germline assignment: CDR1 SGHVS and CDR2 FNYEAQ. Trimming shortened V by 1 base and J by 1 base, and 11 bases separated the two germline ends. The length of the CDR3 is 16 residues. The CDR3 nucleotides are TGTGCCAGCAGCTTAGAACAGGGATTGTCCTACAATGAGCAGTTCTTC. Translating it yields CASSLEQGLSYNEQFF.

This clonotype has ten or more counts. J is TRBJ2-7 and V is TRBV12-3 or TRBV12-4; D tentatively fits TRBD1 or TRBD2 (7 bases each). The ends were cut back, 5 bases at V and 5 bases at J, with 13 bases in the middle. The CDR3 contains 13 residues. The DNA for the CDR3 is TGTGCCAGCAGTCAACAGGGGACTAACGAGCAGTACTTC. It encodes CASSQQGTNEQYF.

This clonotype was counted ten times or more. The V and J genes are TRBV15 and TRBJ2-7; possibly TRBD1 or TRBD2 for D (5 bases each). CDR3 length: 15 amino acids. CDR1 LNHNV and CDR2 YYDKDF come from the germline V gene (reference sequence). Deletions cut 3 bases from V and 2 bases from J, with 14 bases between. The CDR3 nucleotides are TGTGCCACCAGCAGGACCGGGACCAGGCCCTACGAGCAGTACTTC. Translating gives CATSRTGTRPYEQYF.

This clonotype was found many times. This chain joins TRBV5-1 and TRBJ1-5; D is perhaps TRBD1 (6 bases). The CDR3 spans 13 residues. Germline CDR1 SGHRS, CDR2 YFSETQ. The V gene lost 3 bases and the J gene lost 5 bases, with 9 bases spanning the gap. This CDR3 reads CASSWDTDQPQHF. DNA for the CDR3: TGCGCCAGCAGCTGGGACACCGATCAGCCCCAGCATTTT.

J is TRBJ2-2 and V is TRBV20-1; perhaps TRBD1 as D (5 bases). Trimming shortened V by 0 bases and J by 0 bases, and 8 bases separated the two germline ends. The length of the CDR3 is 15 residues. Germline V lookup: CDR1 DFQATT, CDR2 SNEGSKA (reference sequence). The CDR3 DNA sequence: TGCAGTGCTAGAGAACCAGGGTCGAACACCGGGGAGCTGTTTTTT. Its translation is CSAREPGSNTGELFF.

This clonotype was counted ten times or more. The genes are TRBV20-1 and TRBJ1-5; maybe TRBD1 (5 bases). Germline V CDR1 and CDR2: DFQATT, SNEGSKA (reference sequence). The CDR3 has 13 residues. V was pared by 3 bases and J by 7 bases, with 13 bases between. This CDR3 reads CSASSRVGQPQHF. Written as DNA, the CDR3 is TGCAGTGCTAGTAGCAGGGTTGGGCAGCCCCAGCATTTT.